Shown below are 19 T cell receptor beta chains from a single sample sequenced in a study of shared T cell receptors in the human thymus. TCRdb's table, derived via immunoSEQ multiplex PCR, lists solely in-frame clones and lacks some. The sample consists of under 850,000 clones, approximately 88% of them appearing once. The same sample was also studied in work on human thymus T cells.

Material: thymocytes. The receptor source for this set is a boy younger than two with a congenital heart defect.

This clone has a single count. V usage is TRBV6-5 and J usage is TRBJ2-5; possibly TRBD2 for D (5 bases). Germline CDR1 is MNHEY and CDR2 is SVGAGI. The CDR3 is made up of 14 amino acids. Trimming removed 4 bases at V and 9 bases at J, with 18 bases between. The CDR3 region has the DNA TGTGCCAGCAGTTTGGCAGGACGTAAGAGGGCCCAGTACTTC. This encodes CASSLAGRKRAQYF.

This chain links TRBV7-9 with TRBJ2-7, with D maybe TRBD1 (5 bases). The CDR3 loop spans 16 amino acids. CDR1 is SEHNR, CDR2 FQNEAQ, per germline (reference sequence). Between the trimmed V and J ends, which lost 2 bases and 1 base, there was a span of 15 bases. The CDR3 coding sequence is TGTGCCAGCAGCTTATTTCGGCAGGGAAAATCCTACGAGCAGTACTTC. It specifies CASSLFRQGKSYEQYF.

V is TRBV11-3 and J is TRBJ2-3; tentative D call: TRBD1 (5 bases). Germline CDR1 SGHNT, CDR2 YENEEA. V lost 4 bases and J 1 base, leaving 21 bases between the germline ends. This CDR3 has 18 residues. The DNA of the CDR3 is TGTGCCAGCAGCTCAAAATGGGGCCCTCTCAGTGGCACAGATACGCAGTATTTT. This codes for CASSSKWGPLSGTDTQYF.

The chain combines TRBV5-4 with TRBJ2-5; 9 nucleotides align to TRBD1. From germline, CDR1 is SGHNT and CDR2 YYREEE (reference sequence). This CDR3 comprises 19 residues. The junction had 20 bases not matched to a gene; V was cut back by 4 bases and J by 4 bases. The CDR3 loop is CASSHPGQGPLGDSETQYF. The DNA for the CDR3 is TGTGCCAGCAGCCACCCGGGACAGGGTCCCCTTGGGGACTCAGAGACCCAGTACTTC.

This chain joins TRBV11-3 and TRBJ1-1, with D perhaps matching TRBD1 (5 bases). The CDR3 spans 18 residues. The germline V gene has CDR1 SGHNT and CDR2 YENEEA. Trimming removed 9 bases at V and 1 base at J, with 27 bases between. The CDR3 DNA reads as TGTGCCAGGAACACCAGCAGCTTAGGGGCCGGCAGGAACACTGAAGCTTTCTTT. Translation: CARNTSSLGAGRNTEAFF.

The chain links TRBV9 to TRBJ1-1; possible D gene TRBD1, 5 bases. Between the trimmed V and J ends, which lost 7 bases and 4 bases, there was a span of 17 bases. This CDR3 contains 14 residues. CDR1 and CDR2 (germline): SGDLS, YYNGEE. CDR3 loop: CASFFGDGGTEAFF. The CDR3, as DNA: TGTGCCAGCTTCTTCGGGGACGGGGGCACTGAAGCTTTCTTT.

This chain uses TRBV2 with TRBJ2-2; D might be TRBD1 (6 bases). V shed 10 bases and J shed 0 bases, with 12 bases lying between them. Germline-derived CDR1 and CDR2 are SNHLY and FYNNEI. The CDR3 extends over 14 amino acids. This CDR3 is CAMTGETNTGELFF. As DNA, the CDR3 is TGTGCCATGACAGGAGAGACGAACACCGGGGAGCTGTTTTTT.

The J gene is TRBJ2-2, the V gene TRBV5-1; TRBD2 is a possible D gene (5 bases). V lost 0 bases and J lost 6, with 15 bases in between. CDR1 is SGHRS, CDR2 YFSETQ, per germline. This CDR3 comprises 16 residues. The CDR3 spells CASSLVSPLGPGELFF. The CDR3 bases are TGCGCCAGCAGCTTGGTGTCCCCACTAGGGCCCGGGGAGCTGTTTTTT.

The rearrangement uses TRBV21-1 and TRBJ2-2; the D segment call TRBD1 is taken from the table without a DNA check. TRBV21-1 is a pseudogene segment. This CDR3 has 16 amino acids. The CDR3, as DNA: TGTGCCAGCCGGAAAAAGGGACAGACGAACACCGGGGAGCTGTTTTTT. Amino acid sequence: CASRKKGQTNTGELFF.

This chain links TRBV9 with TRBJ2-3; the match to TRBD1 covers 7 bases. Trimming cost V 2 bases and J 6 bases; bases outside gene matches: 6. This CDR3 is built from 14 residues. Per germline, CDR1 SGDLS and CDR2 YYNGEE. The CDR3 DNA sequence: TGTGCCAGCAGCGTCCAAGGGGGCCCGGATACGCAGTATTTT. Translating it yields CASSVQGGPDTQYF.

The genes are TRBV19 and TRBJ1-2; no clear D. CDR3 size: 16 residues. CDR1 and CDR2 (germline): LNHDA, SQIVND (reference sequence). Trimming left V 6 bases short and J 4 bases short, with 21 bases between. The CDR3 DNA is TGTGCCAGTAGCCATCCGGTTCAGGAACCGCGCTATGGCTACACCTTC. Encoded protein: CASSHPVQEPRYGYTF.

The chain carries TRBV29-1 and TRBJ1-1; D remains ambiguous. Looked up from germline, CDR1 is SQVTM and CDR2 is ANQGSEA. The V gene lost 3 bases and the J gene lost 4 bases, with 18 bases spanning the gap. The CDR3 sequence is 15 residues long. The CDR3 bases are TGCAGCGTTGAGGCCCGCATCGTCGAGCGCACTGAAGCTTTCTTT. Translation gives CSVEARIVERTEAFF.

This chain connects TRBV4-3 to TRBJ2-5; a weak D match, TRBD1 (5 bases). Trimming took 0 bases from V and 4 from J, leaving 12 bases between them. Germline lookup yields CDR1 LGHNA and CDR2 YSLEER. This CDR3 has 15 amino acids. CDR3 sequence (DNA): TGCGCCAGCAGCCAAGATCCAGGGATGCTAGAGACCCAGTACTTC. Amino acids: CASSQDPGMLETQYF.

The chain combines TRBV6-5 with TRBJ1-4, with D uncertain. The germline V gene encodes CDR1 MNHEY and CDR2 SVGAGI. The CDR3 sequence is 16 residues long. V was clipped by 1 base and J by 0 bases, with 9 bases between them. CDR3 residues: CASSYFRDATNEKLFF. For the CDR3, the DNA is TGTGCCAGCAGTTACTTCCGGGATGCAACTAATGAAAAACTGTTTTTT.

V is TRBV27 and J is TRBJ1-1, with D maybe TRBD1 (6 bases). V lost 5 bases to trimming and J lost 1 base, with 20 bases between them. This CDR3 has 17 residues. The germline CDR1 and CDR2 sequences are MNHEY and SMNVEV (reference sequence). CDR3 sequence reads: CASSPRFGGMGNTEAFF. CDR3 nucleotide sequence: TGTGCCAGCAGTCCCCGCTTTGGGGGCATGGGGAACACTGAAGCTTTCTTT.

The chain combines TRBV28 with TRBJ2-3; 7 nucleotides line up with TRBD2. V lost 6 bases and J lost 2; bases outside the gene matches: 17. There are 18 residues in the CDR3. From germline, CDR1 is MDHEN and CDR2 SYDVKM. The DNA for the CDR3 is TGTGCCAGCAGCCGACCCCCCCTCAGCGGGACCTACACAGATACGCAGTATTTT. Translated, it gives CASSRPPLSGTYTDTQYF. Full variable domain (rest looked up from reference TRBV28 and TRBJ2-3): DVKVTQSSRYLVKRTGEKVFLECVQDMDHENMFWYRQDPGLGLRLIYFSYDVKMKEKGDIPEGYSVSREKKERFSLILESASTNQTSMYLCASSRPPLSGTYTDTQYFGPGTRLTVL.

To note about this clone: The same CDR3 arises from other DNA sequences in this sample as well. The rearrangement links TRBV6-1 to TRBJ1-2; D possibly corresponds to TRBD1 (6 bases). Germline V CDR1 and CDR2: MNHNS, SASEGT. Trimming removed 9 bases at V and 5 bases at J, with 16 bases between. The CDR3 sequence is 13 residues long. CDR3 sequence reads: CASLQGGQYGYTF. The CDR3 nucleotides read TGTGCCAGTCTCCAAGGGGGTCAATATGGCTACACCTTC.

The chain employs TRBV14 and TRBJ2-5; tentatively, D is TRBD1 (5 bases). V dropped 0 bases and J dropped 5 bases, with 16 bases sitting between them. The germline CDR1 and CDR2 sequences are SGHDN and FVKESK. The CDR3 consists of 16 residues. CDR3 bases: TGTGCCAGCAGCCAAGATCGAAGCAGGGCACGCGAGACCCAGTACTTC. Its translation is CASSQDRSRARETQYF.

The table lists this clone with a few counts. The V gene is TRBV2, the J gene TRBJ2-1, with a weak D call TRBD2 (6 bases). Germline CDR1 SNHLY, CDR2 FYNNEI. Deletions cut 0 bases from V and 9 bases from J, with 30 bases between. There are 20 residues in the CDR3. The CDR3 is CASSEALQVGESGEEGEQFF. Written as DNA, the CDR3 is TGTGCCAGCAGTGAAGCGCTTCAGGTCGGCGAGTCGGGAGAGGAGGGTGAGCAGTTCTTC.